This paragraph reports one T cell receptor (beta chain). Its antigen is not known. The sample belongs to a study of shared clonotypes between healthy human individuals. The study, taken as a whole, reports: Sharing across several donors was seen in about 5% of naive CD4 clonotypes. Investigators collected only blood, and repertoires in tissues likely differ.

This table comes from immunoSEQ multiplex PCR, and its TCRdb copy is limited to in-frame clones, with some not included. The sample lists millions of clones, 90% to 95% occurring once. Naive CD8 cells lacked CD45RO, underwent positive selection for CCR7 and left out terminally differentiated effector memory CD45RA+ cells. This clonotype was obtained from a young man in good health. Some clones in this sample may be carry-over from other donors' samples. Sample: naive CD8+ T cells from PBMCs.

The CDR3: CASSLPSGRVVNEQFF. The CDR3 coding sequence is TGTGCCAGCAGTCTTCCTAGCGGGAGAGTTGTGAATGAGCAGTTCTTC. V usage is TRBV27 and J usage is TRBJ2-1; TRBD2 matches at 10 bases. The CDR3 consists of 16 residues. The V gene end was trimmed by 5 bases and the J gene end by 7 bases; junction bases not matched to a gene: 11. CDR1 and CDR2 (germline): MNHEY, SMNVEV (reference sequence).